Sequencing of this T cell receptor beta chain was carried out in a study of blood T cell repertoires in COVID-19. CDR1 and CDR2 from the germline V gene are KGHSH and LQKENI. The CDR3 contains 14 residues. V was pared by 3 bases and J by 7 bases, with 3 bases of the junction left unmatched. Assay used: immunoSEQ multiplex PCR; TCRdb lists only in-frame clones, some missing. In the table there are some 140,000 clones, 65% to 80% of which are singletons. This clonotype originated in a man aged 80 or over with acute or convalescent COVID-19. The V and J genes are TRBV18 and TRBJ1-5; 10 nucleotides line up with TRBD1. Sequenced: peripheral blood. The CDR3: CASSPGTGEQPQHF. The CDR3, as DNA: TGTGCCAGCTCACCCGGGACAGGGGAACAGCCCCAGCATTTT. The full variable domain, its missing parts supplied by reference TRBV18 and TRBJ1-5, is NAGVMQNPRHLVRRRGQEARLRCSPMKGHSHVYWYRQLPEEGLKFMVYLQKENIIDESGMPKERFSAEFPKEGPSILRIQQVVRGDSAAYFCASSPGTGEQPQHFGDGTRLSIL.